Described below is a single T cell receptor beta chain sequence and its context. The antigen is not known. This sample was taken from a study of cytomegalovirus exposure and HLA in healthy donors. Study-level information: There were a few hundred genotyped donors. Of these, roughly 80% fell in the genetic ancestry cluster associated with self-reported Caucasian donors. Study-wide findings and caveats: The study labeled 150 to 200 TCR beta chains cytomegalovirus-associated. According to a later analysis, donors in an Asian-associated ancestry cluster reportedly had fewer N-insertions than the roughly 720-donor mean.

Germline-derived CDR1 and CDR2 are SGHTA and FQGNSA. Trimming pared 5 bases from V and 0 bases from J, leaving 17 bases between. This CDR3 has 16 residues. This PCR relied on a set of 60 Vbeta primers and 13 Jbeta primers. Sequencing was performed with immunoSEQ multiplex PCR; in TCRdb, only in-frame clones are kept and a portion is missing. This table has under 130,000 clones, roughly 71% appearing once. The source of this sequence is a middle-aged man in good health and CMV-seropositive. The rearrangement links TRBV7-2 to TRBJ2-7; TRBD2 might be the D (6 bases). Sample: PBMCs. The CDR3 sequence: CASSIDASASSYEQYF. DNA of the CDR3: TGTGCCAGCAGCATAGACGCTAGCGCAAGCTCCTACGAGCAGTACTTC.